Each of the 14 T cell receptor beta chains below was sequenced from the same sample in a study of post-analysis software for immune sequencing data. Findings of the study overall: Five or six TRBV segments, TRBV5-6, TRBV5-1 and TRBV20-1 among them, were found more frequent in patients than controls.

Prepared TCR beta cDNA libraries contained unique molecular identifiers. One entry per CDR3 protein, called by TCRdb with MiXCR from the PCR reads. The sample has hundreds of thousands of distinct CDR3 sequences; approximately 59% are singletons. Their recognized antigens are unknown. Material: blood. These receptors all come from a girl aged 2-9 years with multiple sclerosis.

This clonotype has only a few counts. The chain combines TRBV5-1 with TRBJ2-1; TRBD1 or TRBD2 may be the D gene (5 bases each). CDR3 size: 16 residues. Trimming stripped 0 bases from V and 4 bases from J, with 14 bases between. The germline V gene encodes CDR1 SGHRS and CDR2 YFSETQ. As DNA, the CDR3 is TGCGCCAGCAGCTTGGGAGCCGGGACGCCTTACAATGAGCAGTTCTTC. Amino acids: CASSLGAGTPYNEQFF.

The sample holds one count of this clonotype. V gene TRBV27 combines with J gene TRBJ1-4, with TRBD1 as a possible D gene (6 bases). This CDR3 comprises 13 residues. Germline CDR1 is MNHEY and CDR2 is SMNVEV (reference sequence). V was pared by 6 bases and J by 8 bases, with 13 bases between. The CDR3 sequence is CASSHRVGEKLFF. The DNA for the CDR3 is TGTGCCAGCAGCCACAGGGTTGGGGAAAAACTGTTTTTT.

The chain has TRBV30 and TRBJ2-3; D is ambiguous. V gave up 0 bases and J gave up 1 base, with 11 bases separating them. The germline gives CDR1 GTSNPN, CDR2 SVGIG (reference sequence). The CDR3 extends over 15 amino acids. The CDR3 coding sequence is TGTGCCTGGAGTGTTTTTGCGGCGGGCACAGATACGCAGTATTTT. This gives the protein CAWSVFAAGTDTQYF.

V usage is TRBV20-1 and J usage is TRBJ2-7; a weak D match, TRBD1 (6 bases). Trimming cost V 5 bases and J 0 bases, with 11 bases left between them. The CDR3 is 13 amino acids. Germline loops: CDR1 DFQATT, CDR2 SNEGSKA (reference sequence). CDR3 protein: CSAPRDNSYEQYF. The CDR3 nucleotides read TGCAGTGCTCCCCGGGACAACTCCTACGAGCAGTACTTC.

In its sample, this clonotype was seen a few times. The V gene is TRBV7-2, the J gene TRBJ2-7, with D perhaps TRBD1 or TRBD2 (5 bases each). This CDR3 has 16 residues. CDR1 and CDR2 from the germline V gene are SGHTA and FQGNSA. V was cut by 3 bases and J by 5 bases, with 20 bases left in between. CDR3 residues: CASSLGDAWERDEQYF. The CDR3, as DNA: TGTGCCAGCAGCTTGGGGGACGCATGGGAGAGGGACGAGCAGTACTTC. Full variable domain (outside the CDR3, taken from reference TRBV7-2 and TRBJ2-7): GAGVSQSPSNKVTEKGKDVELRCDPISGHTALYWYRQSLGQGLEFLIYFQGNSAPDKSGLPSDRFSAERTGGSVSTLTIQRTQQEDSAVYLCASSLGDAWERDEQYFGPGTRLTVT.

V is TRBV7-9 and J is TRBJ2-7; 13 nucleotides align to TRBD2. Germline V lookup: CDR1 SEHNR, CDR2 FQNEAQ (reference sequence). The CDR3 covers 17 residues. The trim removed 3 bases at V and 5 bases at J, leaving 10 bases unmatched. The CDR3 DNA is TGTGCCAGCAGCTTCGGACTAGCGGGAGAGTTTAATCACGAGCAGTACTTC. This encodes CASSFGLAGEFNHEQYF.

A few counts support this clonotype. The rearrangement uses TRBV15 and TRBJ2-4, with D perhaps assigned TRBD1 or TRBD2 (5 bases each). The DNA end favors TRBJ2-5, so the J call may be wrong. Germline V lookup: CDR1 LNHNV, CDR2 YYDKDF (reference sequence). The CDR3 sequence is 14 residues long. The CDR3: CATSRAGALETQYF. As DNA, the CDR3 is TGTGCCACCAGCAGAGCCGGGGCACTAGAGACCCAGTACTTC.

This clonotype appeared a single time. The V call is TRBV12-3 or TRBV12-4, the J call TRBJ2-7; 7 nucleotides line up with TRBD1. The CDR3 has 14 residues. V dropped 8 bases and J dropped 0; count of bases not matched to a gene: 7. The CDR3 reads CASGRDSGSYEQYF. CDR3 coding DNA: TGTGCCAGCGGTAGGGACAGCGGCTCCTACGAGCAGTACTTC.

This clonotype was observed a handful of times. The chain carries TRBV5-1 and TRBJ2-1; 9 nucleotides line up with TRBD2. CDR3 length: 15 amino acids. Looked up from germline, CDR1 is SGHRS and CDR2 is YFSETQ. Germline trimming cut 0 bases from V and 7 bases from J; bases unmatched to any gene: 5. The CDR3 loop reads CASSLVAGGLNEQFF. The CDR3 nucleotides are TGCGCCAGCAGCTTGGTTGCGGGGGGGCTGAATGAGCAGTTCTTC.

A few counts support this clonotype. The chain combines TRBV10-3 with TRBJ2-5; D is uncertain. Germline V gene sequence: CDR1 ENHRY, CDR2 SYGVKD. V lost 10 bases and J lost 1, with 16 bases in between. This CDR3 contains 14 residues. The CDR3 region is CATGKQSSQETQYF. The CDR3 nucleotides read TGTGCCACCGGTAAACAGAGCTCCCAAGAGACCCAGTACTTC.

With respect to this clonotype: An end of the junction does not agree with germline; a read error may underlie this. This rearrangement joins TRBV25-1 to TRBJ2-7, with TRBD2 matching 11 bases. CDR1 MGHDK and CDR2 SYGVNS come from the germline V gene. This CDR3 is 17 amino acids long. The CDR3, as DNA: TGTGCCAGCAGTGAATGGTCACTAGCGGGAGCCTCCTACGGGCAGTACTTC. Its translation: CASSEWSLAGASYGQYF.

This clonotype has only one observation. This chain links TRBV12-3 or TRBV12-4 with TRBJ2-5; D uncertain. The CDR3 contains 14 residues. Deletions cut 4 bases from V and 0 bases from J, with 9 bases between. CDR3: CASSSAWHQETQYF. Here the CDR3 DNA reads TGTGCCAGCAGTTCTGCGTGGCACCAAGAGACCCAGTACTTC.

This chain connects TRBV29-1 to TRBJ2-7; D ambiguous. V shed 7 bases and J shed 6 bases, with 13 bases lying between them. The CDR3 is 11 residues long. Per the germline V gene, CDR1 is SQVTM and CDR2 is ANQGSEA. The CDR3 reads CSALTESEQYF. DNA for the CDR3: TGCAGCGCGTTAACAGAGAGCGAGCAGTACTTC.

The genes are TRBV28 and TRBJ2-3, with 8 bases lining up with TRBD2. The V segment lost 6 bases and the J segment 6 bases; nucleotides outside the gene matches: 11. Germline lookup yields CDR1 MDHEN and CDR2 SYDVKM. The CDR3 is made up of 15 amino acids. CDR3 region: CASSSTRGGVDTQYF. DNA of the CDR3: TGTGCCAGCAGCTCCACCCGGGGGGGTGTGGATACGCAGTATTTT.